These 29 T cell receptor beta chains were all obtained from the same sample, sequenced in a study of blood T cell repertoires in COVID-19. The method was immunoSEQ multiplex PCR; TCRdb's version includes in-frame clones alone and lacks a portion of them. This table has 200,000 to 250,000 clones, over 75% appearing once. The specimen sequenced was PBMCs or T cells enriched from blood (not recorded which). Every receptor here comes from a man aged 25-40 years with acute COVID-19.

The V gene is TRBV27, the J gene TRBJ1-2; D not resolved. The ends were cut back, 0 bases at V and 2 bases at J, with 4 bases in the middle. Germline CDR1 is MNHEY and CDR2 is SMNVEV (reference sequence). This CDR3 contains 13 residues. CDR3 in DNA: TGTGCCAGCAGTTTATCCGGGAACTATGGCTACACCTTC. It yields the protein CASSLSGNYGYTF.

The chain carries TRBV5-4 and TRBJ1-6; D may be TRBD1 (6 bases). CDR3 length: 16 amino acids. Trimming cost V 3 bases and J 5 bases, with 15 bases left between them. Germline CDR1 is SGHNT and CDR2 is YYREEE (reference sequence). CDR3 DNA sequence: TGTGCCAGCAGCTCACTGGGTCAGGGGCATAATTCACCCCTCCACTTT. It translates to CASSSLGQGHNSPLHF.

The chain joins TRBV10-2 to TRBJ1-5; unclear D gene. The CDR3 runs to 13 residues. The V gene's germline CDR1 is WSHSY and CDR2 SAAADI. The ends were cut back, 0 bases at V and 6 bases at J, with 6 bases in the middle. The CDR3 region has the DNA TGCGCCAGCAGTGAGTCGAGCCTTCAGCCCCAGCATTTT. Amino acid sequence: CASSESSLQPQHF.

The chain uses TRBV6-2 or TRBV6-3 and TRBJ2-7; D is unclear. The germline gives CDR1 MNHEY, CDR2 SVGEGT. V was trimmed by 2 bases and J by 5 bases, leaving 10 bases between them. The CDR3 length is 13 residues. CDR3 in amino acids: CASSYKQPHEQYF. CDR3 in DNA: TGTGCCAGCAGTTACAAACAGCCCCACGAGCAGTACTTC.

This chain connects TRBV5-5 to TRBJ2-2, with TRBD2 matching over 9 bases. The ends lost 1 base at V and 6 bases at J; junction bases unmatched: 4. The CDR3 covers 15 residues. Per the germline V gene, CDR1 is SGHKS and CDR2 is YYEKEE (reference sequence). The CDR3 spells CASSLSGGLAGELFF. Here the CDR3 DNA reads TGTGCCAGCAGCTTGAGCGGGGGGCTAGCCGGGGAGCTGTTTTTT.

The V call is TRBV27, the J call TRBJ1-2; the match to TRBD1 covers 8 bases. The CDR3 covers 14 residues. With V trimmed by 3 bases and J by 7 bases, 7 bases remained unmatched. Germline V gene lookup returns CDR1 MNHEY and CDR2 SMNVEV (reference sequence). The CDR3 spells CASSFGRGPFGYTF. The CDR3 nucleotides read TGTGCCAGCAGTTTCGGCAGGGGGCCGTTTGGCTACACCTTC.

V usage is TRBV27 and J usage is TRBJ2-1; 10 nucleotides match TRBD1. The germline V gene encodes CDR1 MNHEY and CDR2 SMNVEV (reference sequence). CDR3 length: 14 residues. V lost 10 bases and J lost 7; bases outside the gene matches: 10. The CDR3 sequence is CAISDRGLNNEQFF. The CDR3 DNA follows: TGTGCCATCTCGGACAGGGGGTTGAATAATGAGCAGTTCTTC.

The V gene is TRBV19, the J gene TRBJ1-3; 7 bases agree with TRBD1. CDR3 size: 15 residues. With 5 bases clipped from V and 4 bases from J, the junction kept 8 bases outside the gene matches. CDR1 LNHDA and CDR2 SQIVND come from the germline V gene (reference sequence). This CDR3 reads CASSVSGQTGNTIYF. DNA of the CDR3: TGTGCCAGTAGTGTGTCGGGACAGACAGGAAACACCATATATTTT.

V and J are TRBV19 and TRBJ2-7; D gene uncertain. Germline assignment: CDR1 LNHDA and CDR2 SQIVND (reference sequence). V shed 2 bases and J shed 5 bases, with 13 bases lying between them. This CDR3 contains 14 residues. In DNA form, the CDR3 reads TGTGCCAGTAGTATAAGTCAGTCCATGAACGAGCAGTACTTC. Protein: CASSISQSMNEQYF.

This clone was observed a few times. CDR3 coding DNA: TGTGCCAGCAGTGTGAGTATCCAAACTGAAGCTTTCTTT. Its translation is CASSVSIQTEAFF. This chain links TRBV6-4 with TRBJ1-1; D unclear. Germline V CDR1 and CDR2: MRHNA, SNTAGT. V lost 4 bases to trimming and J lost 5 bases, with 11 bases between them. This CDR3 is built from 13 residues.

This clone was detected many times. This sequence joins TRBV29-1 and TRBJ2-2, with 11 nucleotides matching TRBD1. V gave up 7 bases and J gave up 5 bases; unmatched junction bases: 3. This CDR3 comprises 13 residues. Germline V gives CDR1 SQVTM, CDR2 ANQGSEA. The CDR3 nucleotides are TGCAGCGCCGGGACAGGGGGGACCGGGGAGCTGTTTTTT. Protein sequence: CSAGTGGTGELFF.

The chain employs TRBV27 and TRBJ2-7; 10 positions agree with TRBD1. The CDR3 sequence is 15 residues long. Germline trimming cut 5 bases from V and 2 bases from J; bases unmatched to any gene: 6. CDR1 is MNHEY and CDR2 is SMNVEV in the germline V gene (reference sequence). Written as DNA, the CDR3 is TGTGCCAGCAGTGCCGGACAGGGGGATCCCTACGAGCAGTACTTC. Translation: CASSAGQGDPYEQYF.

This clone was detected only a few times. The chain recombines TRBV12-3 or TRBV12-4 with TRBJ2-7; D unresolved. The CDR3 has 12 residues. V dropped 2 bases and J dropped 5 bases, with 7 bases sitting between them. The CDR3 nucleotides read TGTGCCAGCAGTTTAATTGGCCACGAGCAGTACTTC. As protein: CASSLIGHEQYF.

This clone was picked up one time. The V gene is TRBV7-6, the J gene TRBJ2-3, with D maybe TRBD2 (6 bases). V was pared by 5 bases and J by 3 bases, with 9 bases between. Per germline, CDR1 SGHVS and CDR2 FNYEAQ. The CDR3 totals 13 residues. Here the CDR3 reads CASSRRGTDTQYF. CDR3 sequence (DNA): TGTGCCAGCAGCCGACGGGGGACAGATACGCAGTATTTT. Filled out from reference TRBV7-6 and TRBJ2-3, the complete variable domain reads GAGVSQSPRYKVTKRGQDVALRCDPISGHVSLYWYRQALGQGPEFLTYFNYEAQQDKSGLPNDRFSAERPEGSISTLTIQRTEQRDSAMYRCASSRRGTDTQYFGPGTRLTVL.

The V call is TRBV5-1, the J call TRBJ1-2; TRBD1 matches at 10 bases. Germline V gives CDR1 SGHRS, CDR2 YFSETQ. This CDR3 contains 15 residues. V was pared by 3 bases and J by 7 bases, with 9 bases of the junction left unmatched. CDR3 nucleotides: TGCGCCAGCAGCTCCGGGACAGGGGTGCCTTCTGGCTACACCTTC. This codes for CASSSGTGVPSGYTF.

The chain employs TRBV3-1 (or the pseudogene TRBV3-2) and TRBJ1-6, with D perhaps TRBD1 (6 bases). V shed 1 base and J shed 0 bases, with 7 bases lying between them. This CDR3 is 16 amino acids long. Germline CDR1 LGHDT, CDR2 YNNKEL (reference sequence). The CDR3 loop reads CASSQGQASYNSPLHF. CDR3 DNA sequence: TGTGCCAGCAGCCAAGGACAGGCCTCCTATAATTCACCCCTCCACTTT.

This rearrangement joins TRBV10-2 to TRBJ2-3; D uncertain. The CDR3 totals 14 residues. V dropped 1 base and J dropped 0 bases, with 5 bases sitting between them. Germline V CDR1 and CDR2: WSHSY, SAAADI. The CDR3 nucleotides are TGCGCCAGCAGTGAGTTTCGGAGCACAGATACGCAGTATTTT. Protein product: CASSEFRSTDTQYF.

The chain uses TRBV3-1 (or the pseudogene TRBV3-2) and TRBJ2-7; 9 bases are a match to TRBD2. Germline V gene sequence: CDR1 LGHDT, CDR2 YNNKEL (reference sequence). The CDR3 sequence is 14 residues long. J lost 5 bases, V lost 4 bases, and 6 bases had no gene match. CDR3 sequence reads: CASSLAAGGHEQYF. CDR3 in DNA: TGTGCCAGCAGCCTGGCAGCGGGGGGACACGAGCAGTACTTC.

The chain recombines TRBV30 with TRBJ2-3; tentative D call: TRBD1 (6 bases). Trimming took off 3 bases at V and 3 bases at J, with 13 bases between the two ends. Germline assignment: CDR1 GTSNPN and CDR2 SVGIG (reference sequence). The CDR3 length is 14 residues. The CDR3 region is CAWSLQGITDTQYF. As DNA, the CDR3 is TGTGCCTGGAGCCTACAGGGTATAACAGATACGCAGTATTTT. Supplemented by reference TRBV30 and TRBJ2-3, the full variable domain reads SQTIHQWPATLVQPVGSPLSLECTVEGTSNPNLYWYRQAAGRGLQLLFYSVGIGQISSEVPQNLSASRPQDRQFILSSKKLLLSDSGFYLCAWSLQGITDTQYFGPGTRLTVL.

J is TRBJ1-2 and V is TRBV30; 7 positions match TRBD1. Trimming removed 2 bases from V and 7 bases from J; junction bases left unmatched: 16. This CDR3 is built from 16 residues. Germline V CDR1 and CDR2: GTSNPN, SVGIG (reference sequence). The CDR3 is CAWSFPMPRGHGGYTF. The CDR3 DNA reads as TGTGCCTGGAGTTTCCCCATGCCTAGGGGGCATGGTGGCTACACCTTC.

The genes are TRBV11-2 and TRBJ1-5, with D possibly being TRBD1 (6 bases). CDR1 is SGHAT and CDR2 is FQNNGV in the germline V gene. The V end was cut by 5 bases, the J end by 5 bases, with 13 bases between. The CDR3 has 14 amino acids. CDR3 coding DNA: TGTGCCAGCAGCGGAGAGGGGGGGGATCAGCCCCAGCATTTT. Encoded protein: CASSGEGGDQPQHF. The full variable domain, in which reference TRBV11-2 and TRBJ1-5 provide the parts outside the CDR3, is EAGVAQSPRYKIIEKRQSVAFWCNPISGHATLYWYQQILGQGPKLLIQFQNNGVVDDSQLPKDRFSAERLKGVDSTLKIQPAKLEDSAVYLCASSGEGGDQPQHFGDGTRLSIL.

The chain carries TRBV9 and TRBJ2-6; the D is unclear. The V end was cut by 1 base, the J end by 2 bases, with 4 bases between. CDR3 length: 14 amino acids. Germline V gene data show CDR1 as SGDLS and CDR2 as YYNGEE. CDR3 nucleotides: TGTGCCAGCAGCGTATCAACTGGGGCCAACGTCCTGACTTTC. This codes for CASSVSTGANVLTF.

This chain links TRBV7-6 with TRBJ1-3; no definite D call. The CDR3 extends over 16 amino acids. V gave up 4 bases and J gave up 4 bases, with 17 bases separating them. Per the germline V gene, CDR1 is SGHVS and CDR2 is FNYEAQ. CDR3 sequence (DNA): TGTGCCAGCAGCTCCTCTGCGGGGAACTCCGGAAACACCATATATTTT. Its translation: CASSSSAGNSGNTIYF.

The chain has TRBV19 and TRBJ2-2, with 15 bases identical to TRBD2. Trimming took 5 bases from V and 8 from J; bases not matched to a gene: 3. The CDR3 is 15 residues long. Germline V gene sequence: CDR1 LNHDA, CDR2 SQIVND (reference sequence). This CDR3 is CASSGLAGGRGELFF. CDR3 nucleotide sequence: TGTGCCAGTAGTGGACTAGCGGGGGGGCGAGGGGAGCTGTTTTTT.

The rearrangement links TRBV7-2 to TRBJ1-1; no firm D call. CDR1 and CDR2 from the germline V gene are SGHTA and FQGNSA. Trimming removed 1 base from V and 4 bases from J, with 10 bases in between. The CDR3 length is 14 residues. DNA of the CDR3: TGTGCCAGCAGCTTAGATGGGCCCGGCACTGAAGCTTTCTTT. As protein: CASSLDGPGTEAFF.

The V call is TRBV12-3 or TRBV12-4, the J call TRBJ1-2; D is ambiguous. Trimming removed 3 bases from V and 2 bases from J, with 7 bases in between. The CDR3 runs to 13 residues. CDR3 sequence reads: CASSLPGNYGYTF. CDR3 in DNA: TGTGCCAGCAGTTTGCCGGGGAACTATGGCTACACCTTC.

V gene TRBV28 combines with J gene TRBJ2-5, with TRBD1 matching over 9 bases. J lost 2 bases, V lost 4 bases, and 8 bases had no gene match. Germline CDR1 MDHEN, CDR2 SYDVKM. This CDR3 region has 16 residues. CDR3 sequence (DNA): TGTGCCAGCAGTTCCCCGGGACAGGGATTTCAAGAGACCCAGTACTTC. Its translation is CASSSPGQGFQETQYF. The variable domain in full, completed from reference TRBV28 and TRBJ2-5, reads DVKVTQSSRYLVKRTGEKVFLECVQDMDHENMFWYRQDPGLGLRLIYFSYDVKMKEKGDIPEGYSVSREKKERFSLILESASTNQTSMYLCASSSPGQGFQETQYFGPGTRLLVL.

The chain joins TRBV3-1 (or the pseudogene TRBV3-2) to TRBJ1-6, with 7 positions matching TRBD1. The CDR3 length is 14 residues. J gave up 10 bases and V 4 bases, and 7 bases lay outside the gene matches. Germline V gene lookup returns CDR1 LGHDT and CDR2 YNNKEL (reference sequence). The CDR3 sequence is CASSPRQGSSPLHF. CDR3 coding DNA: TGTGCCAGCAGCCCGAGACAGGGAAGCTCACCCCTCCACTTT.

The chain couples TRBV5-6 to TRBJ1-5; TRBD1 agrees at 11 bases. V was clipped by 4 bases and J by 3 bases; unmatched bases: 6. The CDR3 has 16 residues. Germline CDR1 and CDR2: SGHDT and YYEEEE. The CDR3 sequence is CASSTGQGANNQPQHF. CDR3 DNA: TGTGCCAGCAGCACTGGACAGGGGGCTAACAATCAGCCCCAGCATTTT.